This TCR beta chain appears in the sequencing data of a study of T cell repertoires in cytomegalovirus infection. On the study more broadly: Selected CMV epitopes included recently identified HLA-C-restricted ones as well as well-studied HLA-B-restricted ones. Evidence of both CMV infection and a matching HLA type came from public TCR beta signatures. Study results and limitations: It was HLA-C-restricted CMV-specific TCR beta clonotypes that dominated the response ex vivo.

Worth noting for this clonotype: Its cognate antigen is unknown. An end of the junction does not agree with germline; a read error may underlie this.

Germline-derived CDR1 and CDR2 are MGHRA and YSYEKL. This CDR3 is 12 amino acids long. TCRdb used MiXCR to reprocess the reads, holding one entry per CDR3 protein. Among roughly 860,000 distinct CDR3 sequences, 30% to 35% were seen once, and the ten largest hold roughly 12%. The chain carries TRBV4-1 and TRBJ1-2; TRBD1 is a possible D gene (6 bases). The material sequenced was cultured CD8+ T cells from PBMCs, taken from culture after CMV antigen stimulation. The TCR comes from a human donor in good health (CMV status not recorded). Some clones in this sample may be carry-over from other donors' samples. The DNA for the CDR3 is TGTGCCATTGGGACACTTAACTATGGCTACACCTTC. It specifies CAIGTLNYGYTF.